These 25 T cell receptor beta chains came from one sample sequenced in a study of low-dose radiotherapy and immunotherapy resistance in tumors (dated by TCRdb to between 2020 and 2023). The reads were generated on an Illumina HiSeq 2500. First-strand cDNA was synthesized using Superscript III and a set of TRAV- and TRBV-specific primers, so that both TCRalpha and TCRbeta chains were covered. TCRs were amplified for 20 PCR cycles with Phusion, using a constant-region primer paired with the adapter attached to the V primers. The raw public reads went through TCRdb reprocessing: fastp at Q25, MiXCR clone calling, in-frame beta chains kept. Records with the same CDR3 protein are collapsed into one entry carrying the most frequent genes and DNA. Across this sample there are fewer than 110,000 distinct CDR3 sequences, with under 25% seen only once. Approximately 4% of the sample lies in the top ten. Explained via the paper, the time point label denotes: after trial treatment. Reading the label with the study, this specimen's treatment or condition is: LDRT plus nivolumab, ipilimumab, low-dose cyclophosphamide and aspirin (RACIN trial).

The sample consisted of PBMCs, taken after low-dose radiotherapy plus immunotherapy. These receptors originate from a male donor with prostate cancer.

This CDR3 is CASSPQTGSGNTIYF. In DNA, the CDR3 is TGTGCCAGCTCACCACAGACAGGCTCTGGAAACACCATATATTTT. The chain uses TRBV18 and TRBJ1-3, with D possibly matching TRBD1 (6 bases). Trimming took off 1 base at V and 0 bases at J, with 7 bases between the two ends. The CDR3 totals 15 residues. Germline CDR1 is KGHSH and CDR2 is LQKENI. The entire variable domain, with the rest obtained from reference TRBV18 and TRBJ1-3, is as follows: NAGVMQNPRHLVRRRGQEARLRCSPMKGHSHVYWYRQLPEEGLKFMVYLQKENIIDESGMPKERFSAEFPKEGPSILRIQQVVRGDSAAYFCASSPQTGSGNTIYFGEGSWLTVV.

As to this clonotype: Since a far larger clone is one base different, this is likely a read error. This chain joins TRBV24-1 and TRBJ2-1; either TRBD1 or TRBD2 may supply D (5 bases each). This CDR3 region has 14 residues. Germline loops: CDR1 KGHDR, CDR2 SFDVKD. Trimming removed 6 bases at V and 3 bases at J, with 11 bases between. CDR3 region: CATSREGNYNEQFF. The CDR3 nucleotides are TGTGCCACCAGTCGAGAGGGGAACTACAATGAGCAGTTCTTC.

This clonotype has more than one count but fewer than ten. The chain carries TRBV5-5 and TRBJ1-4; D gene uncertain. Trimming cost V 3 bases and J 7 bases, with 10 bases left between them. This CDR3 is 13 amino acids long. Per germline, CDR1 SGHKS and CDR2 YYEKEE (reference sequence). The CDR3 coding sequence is TGTGCCAGCAGCTGGGCTGCGTTTGAAAAACTGTTTTTT. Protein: CASSWAAFEKLFF.

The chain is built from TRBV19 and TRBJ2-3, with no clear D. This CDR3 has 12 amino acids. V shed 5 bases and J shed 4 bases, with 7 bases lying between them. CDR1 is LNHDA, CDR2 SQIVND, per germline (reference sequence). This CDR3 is CASSLRSDTQYF. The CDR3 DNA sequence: TGTGCCAGTAGTCTCCGATCAGATACGCAGTATTTT.

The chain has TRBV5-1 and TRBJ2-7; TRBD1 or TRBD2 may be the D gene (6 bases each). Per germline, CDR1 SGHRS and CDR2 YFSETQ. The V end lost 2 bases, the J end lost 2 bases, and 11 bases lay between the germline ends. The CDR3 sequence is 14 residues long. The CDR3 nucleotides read TGCGCCAGCAGCTTAGGGGGGAGGACCTACGAGCAGTACTTC. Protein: CASSLGGRTYEQYF.

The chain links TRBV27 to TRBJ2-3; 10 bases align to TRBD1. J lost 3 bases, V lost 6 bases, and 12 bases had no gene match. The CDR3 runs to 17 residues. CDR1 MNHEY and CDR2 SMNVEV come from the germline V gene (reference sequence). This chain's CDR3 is CASSRGQGRSWTDTQYF. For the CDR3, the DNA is TGTGCCAGCAGCAGGGGACAGGGGCGATCCTGGACAGATACGCAGTATTTT.

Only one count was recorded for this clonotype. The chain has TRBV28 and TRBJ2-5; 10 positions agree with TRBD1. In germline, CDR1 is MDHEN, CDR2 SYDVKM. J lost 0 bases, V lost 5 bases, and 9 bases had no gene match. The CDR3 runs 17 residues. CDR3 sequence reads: CASSPRDRGKYQETQYF. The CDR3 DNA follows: TGTGCCAGCAGTCCCCGGGACAGGGGCAAGTACCAAGAGACCCAGTACTTC.

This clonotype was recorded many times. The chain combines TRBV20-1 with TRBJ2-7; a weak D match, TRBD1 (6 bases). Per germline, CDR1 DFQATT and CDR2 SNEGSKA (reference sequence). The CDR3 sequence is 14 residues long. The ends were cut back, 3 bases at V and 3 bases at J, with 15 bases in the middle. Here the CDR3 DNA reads TGCAGTGCTAGGGGCTGGGTAGGGGGCTACGAGCAGTACTTC. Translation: CSARGWVGGYEQYF.

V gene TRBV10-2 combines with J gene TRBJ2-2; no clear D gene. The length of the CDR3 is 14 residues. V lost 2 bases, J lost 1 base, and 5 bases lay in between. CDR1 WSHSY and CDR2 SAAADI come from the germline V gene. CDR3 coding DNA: TGCGCCAGCAGTGAGGAGTGGAACACCGGGGAGCTGTTTTTT. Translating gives CASSEEWNTGELFF.

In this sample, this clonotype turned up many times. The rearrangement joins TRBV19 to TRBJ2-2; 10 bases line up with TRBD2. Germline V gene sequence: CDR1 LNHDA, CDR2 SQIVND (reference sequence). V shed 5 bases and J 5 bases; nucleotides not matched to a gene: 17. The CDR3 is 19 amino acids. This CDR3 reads CASSLGSVAGGRRTGELFF. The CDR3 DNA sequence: TGTGCCAGTAGTCTCGGCTCCGTAGCGGGGGGAAGAAGAACCGGGGAGCTGTTTTTT.

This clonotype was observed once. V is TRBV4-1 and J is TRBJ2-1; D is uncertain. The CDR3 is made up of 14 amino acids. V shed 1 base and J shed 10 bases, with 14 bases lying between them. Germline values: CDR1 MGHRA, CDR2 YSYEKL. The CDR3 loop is CASSQALPILEQFF. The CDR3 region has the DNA TGCGCCAGCAGCCAAGCCCTACCTATCCTGGAGCAGTTCTTC.

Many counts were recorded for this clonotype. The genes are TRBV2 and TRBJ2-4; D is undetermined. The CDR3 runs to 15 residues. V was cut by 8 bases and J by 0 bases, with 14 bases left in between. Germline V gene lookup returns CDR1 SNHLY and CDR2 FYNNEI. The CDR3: CASGPGRLAKNIQYF. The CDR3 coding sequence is TGTGCCAGCGGCCCTGGACGGCTAGCCAAAAACATTCAGTACTTC.

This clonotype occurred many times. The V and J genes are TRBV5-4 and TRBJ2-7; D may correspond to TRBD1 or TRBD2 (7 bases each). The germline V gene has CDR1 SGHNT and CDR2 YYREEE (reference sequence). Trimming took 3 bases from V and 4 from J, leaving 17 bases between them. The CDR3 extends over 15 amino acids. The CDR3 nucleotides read TGTGCCAGCAGCTGGGCGCCAGGGGGGGGGTACGAGCAGTACTTC. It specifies CASSWAPGGGYEQYF.

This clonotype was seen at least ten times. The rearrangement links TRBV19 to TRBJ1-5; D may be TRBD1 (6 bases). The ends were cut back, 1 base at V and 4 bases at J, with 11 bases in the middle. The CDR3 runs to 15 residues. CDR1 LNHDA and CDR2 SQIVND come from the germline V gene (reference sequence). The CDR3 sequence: CASSIARGGNQPQHF. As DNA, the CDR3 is TGTGCCAGTAGTATAGCCCGAGGGGGGAATCAGCCCCAGCATTTT.

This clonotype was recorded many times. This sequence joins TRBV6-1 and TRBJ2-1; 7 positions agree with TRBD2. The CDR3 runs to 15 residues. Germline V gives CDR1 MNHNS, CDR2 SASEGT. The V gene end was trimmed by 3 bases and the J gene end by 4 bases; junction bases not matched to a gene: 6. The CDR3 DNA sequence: TGTGCCAGCAGTGACCAGCGGGGCGGATACAATGAGCAGTTCTTC. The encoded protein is CASSDQRGGYNEQFF.

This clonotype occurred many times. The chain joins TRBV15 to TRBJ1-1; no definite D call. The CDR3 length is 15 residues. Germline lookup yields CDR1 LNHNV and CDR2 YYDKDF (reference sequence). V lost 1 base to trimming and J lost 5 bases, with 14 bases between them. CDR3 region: CATSRGTDQTTEAFF. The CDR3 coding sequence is TGTGCCACCAGCAGAGGAACAGACCAAACTACTGAAGCTTTCTTT.

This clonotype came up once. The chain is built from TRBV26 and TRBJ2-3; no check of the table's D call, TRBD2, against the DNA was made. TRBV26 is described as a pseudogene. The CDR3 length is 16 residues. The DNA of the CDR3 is TGTGCCAGCAGTTTATCGCTAGCGGGAGCTACAGATACGCAGTATTTT. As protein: CASSLSLAGATDTQYF.

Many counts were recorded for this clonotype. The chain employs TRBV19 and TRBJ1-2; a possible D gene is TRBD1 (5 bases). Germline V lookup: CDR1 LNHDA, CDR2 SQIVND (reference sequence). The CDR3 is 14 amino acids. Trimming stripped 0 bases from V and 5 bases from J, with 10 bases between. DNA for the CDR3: TGTGCCAGTAGTATAGAGAGGGCAGGGTATGGCTACACCTTC. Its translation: CASSIERAGYGYTF.

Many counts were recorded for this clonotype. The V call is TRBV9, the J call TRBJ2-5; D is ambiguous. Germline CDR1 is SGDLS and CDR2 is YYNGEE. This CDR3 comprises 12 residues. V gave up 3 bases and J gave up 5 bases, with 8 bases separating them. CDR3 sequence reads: CASSASRETQYF. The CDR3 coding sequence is TGTGCCAGCAGCGCCTCCCGGGAGACCCAGTACTTC.

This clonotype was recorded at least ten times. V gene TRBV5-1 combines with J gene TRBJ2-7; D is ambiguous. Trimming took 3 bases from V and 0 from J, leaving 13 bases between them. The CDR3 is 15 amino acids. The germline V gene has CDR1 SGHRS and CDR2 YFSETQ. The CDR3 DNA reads TGCGCCAGCAGCTCAGTACGTAGGAGCTCCTACGAGCAGTACTTC. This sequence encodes CASSSVRRSSYEQYF.

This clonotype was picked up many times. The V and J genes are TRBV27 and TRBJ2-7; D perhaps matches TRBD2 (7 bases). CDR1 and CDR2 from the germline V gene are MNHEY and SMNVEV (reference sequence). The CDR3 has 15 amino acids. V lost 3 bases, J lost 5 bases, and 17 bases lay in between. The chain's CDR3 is CASSFSSGGRNEQYF. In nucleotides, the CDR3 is TGTGCCAGCAGTTTTTCTTCCGGGGGGCGGAACGAGCAGTACTTC.

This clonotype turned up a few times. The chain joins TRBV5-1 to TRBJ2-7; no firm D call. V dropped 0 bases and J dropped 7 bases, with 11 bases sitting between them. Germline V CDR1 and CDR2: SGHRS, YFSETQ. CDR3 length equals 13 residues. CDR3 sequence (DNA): TGCGCCAGCAGCTTGGTTTATTACGGGGAGCAGTACTTC. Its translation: CASSLVYYGEQYF.

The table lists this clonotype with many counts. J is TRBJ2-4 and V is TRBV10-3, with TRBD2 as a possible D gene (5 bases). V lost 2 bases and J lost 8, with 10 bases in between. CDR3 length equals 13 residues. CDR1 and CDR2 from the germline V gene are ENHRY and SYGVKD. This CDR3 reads CAISEARADIQYF. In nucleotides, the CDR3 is TGTGCCATCAGTGAGGCCCGAGCGGACATTCAGTACTTC.

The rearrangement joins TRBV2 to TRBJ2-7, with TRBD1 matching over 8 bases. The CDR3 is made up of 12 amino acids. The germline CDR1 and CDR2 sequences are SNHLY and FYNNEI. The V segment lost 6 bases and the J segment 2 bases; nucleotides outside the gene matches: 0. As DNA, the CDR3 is TGTGCCAGCAGGGGACAGGCCTACGAGCAGTACTTC. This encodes CASRGQAYEQYF. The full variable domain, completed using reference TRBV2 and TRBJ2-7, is EPEVTQTPSHQVTQMGQEVILRCVPISNHLYFYWYRQILGQKVEFLVSFYNNEISEKSEIFDDQFSVERPDGSNFTLKIRSTKLEDSAMYFCASRGQAYEQYFGPGTRLTVT.

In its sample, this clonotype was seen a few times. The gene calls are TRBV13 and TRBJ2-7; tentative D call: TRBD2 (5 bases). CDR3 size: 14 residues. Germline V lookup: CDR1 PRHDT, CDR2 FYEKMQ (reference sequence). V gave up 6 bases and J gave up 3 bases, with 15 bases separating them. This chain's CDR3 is CASRFWAGSYEQYF. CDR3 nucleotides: TGTGCCAGCAGGTTCTGGGCGGGTAGCTACGAGCAGTACTTC. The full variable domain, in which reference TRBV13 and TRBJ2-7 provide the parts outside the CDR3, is AAGVIQSPRHLIKEKRETATLKCYPIPRHDTVYWYQQGPGQDPQFLISFYEKMQSDKGSIPDRFSAQQFSDYHSELNMSSLELGDSALYFCASRFWAGSYEQYFGPGTRLTVT.